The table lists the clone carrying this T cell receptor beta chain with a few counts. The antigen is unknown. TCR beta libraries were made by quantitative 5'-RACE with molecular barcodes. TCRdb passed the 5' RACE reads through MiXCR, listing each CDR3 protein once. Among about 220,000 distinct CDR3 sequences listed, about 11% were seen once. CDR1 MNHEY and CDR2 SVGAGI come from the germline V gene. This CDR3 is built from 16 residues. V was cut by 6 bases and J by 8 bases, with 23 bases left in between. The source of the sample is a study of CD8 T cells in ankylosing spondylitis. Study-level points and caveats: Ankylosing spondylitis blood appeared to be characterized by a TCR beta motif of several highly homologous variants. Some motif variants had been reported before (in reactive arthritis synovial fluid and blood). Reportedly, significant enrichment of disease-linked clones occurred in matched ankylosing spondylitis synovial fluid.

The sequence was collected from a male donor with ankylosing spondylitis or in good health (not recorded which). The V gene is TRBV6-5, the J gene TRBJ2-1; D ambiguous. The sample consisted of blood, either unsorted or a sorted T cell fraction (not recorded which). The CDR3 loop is CASRYRTGSISHEQFF. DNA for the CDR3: TGTGCCAGCAGGTATAGGACGGGTAGTATATCCCATGAGCAGTTCTTC.